The present T cell receptor (beta chain) was sequenced within a study of CD8 T cells in ankylosing spondylitis. Scientists made TCR beta libraries using quantitative 5'-RACE with molecular barcodes. Each CDR3 protein gets one entry after TCRdb re-called the 5' RACE reads with MiXCR. Among around 770,000 distinct CDR3 sequences listed, around 20% were seen once. Whole-study findings and limits: Some motif variants had been reported before (in reactive arthritis synovial fluid and blood). Peripheral blood held disease-linked clones only at relatively low frequency, and these were CD8+. Ankylosing spondylitis blood appeared to be characterized by a TCR beta motif of under 10 highly homologous variants.

With V trimmed by 6 bases and J by 6 bases, 7 bases remained unmatched. The CDR3 is 13 amino acids. Per germline, CDR1 DFQATT and CDR2 SNEGSKA (reference sequence). As concerns this clonotype: The target antigen is unknown.

J is TRBJ2-1 and V is TRBV20-1, with 8 bases fitting TRBD1. The sequencing sample was made of blood, either unsorted or a sorted T cell fraction (not recorded which). The sequence was obtained from a male donor with ankylosing spondylitis. CDR3 loop: CSAERTGLNEQFF. CDR3 nucleotide sequence: TGCAGTGCCGAAAGGACAGGGCTCAATGAGCAGTTCTTC.